This T cell receptor beta chain is drawn from a study of monozygotic twins with inflammatory bowel disease. Template switching was used to attach UMIs, which incorporated a 6-nucleotide sample barcode. TCRdb reanalyzed the 5' RACE reads and collapses them to one entry per CDR3 protein, without DNA. Its clone listing holds 400,000 or so distinct CDR3 sequences. The blood volume drawn from each donor was 2.5 to 3 ml. CDR3 size: 16 residues. Germline V lookup: CDR1 DFQATT, CDR2 SNEGSKA (reference sequence). Sequencing was carried out using blood. The source of this sequence is a human donor with ulcerative colitis or Crohn's disease, or a healthy co-twin of an affected twin (not recorded which). The chain employs TRBV20-1 and TRBJ1-1; the D call of TRBD1 rests on TCRdb alone, since no DNA is present to check it. The CDR3 spells CSARPTTDSWNTEAFF.